This is a list of T cell receptor beta chains from one sample in a study of T cells in Graves' hyperthyroidism and ophthalmopathy. TCRdb passed the multiplex PCR reads through MiXCR, listing each CDR3 protein once. The sample lists under 800,000 distinct CDR3 sequences; 14% were seen once. The source material was blood. These receptors came from a woman younger than 35 with Graves' hyperthyroidism. Both conserved end residues are part of each CDR3. A D gene is named only where the DNA matches it firmly. Only part of the rows carry a size: once, few, many, or a class if the clone is expanded.

V: TRBV29-1; size: -; J: TRBJ2-6; D: TRBD2; DNA: TGCAGCGTTACAGCCGGGACTAGCGGAGCCTCTGGGGCCAACGTCCTGACTTTC; CDR3: CSVTAGTSGASGANVLTF
V: TRBV6-1; size: -; J: TRBJ2-3; D: TRBD2; DNA: TGTGCCAGCACCGGACTAGCGGGTACCCCGGGGGCGCAGTATTTT; CDR3: CASTGLAGTPGAQYF
V: TRBV10-3; size: few; J: TRBJ1-1; D: -; DNA: TGTGCCATCGTTGGGGGGTCTAGGAACACTGAAGCTTTCTTT; CDR3: CAIVGGSRNTEAFF
V: TRBV24-1; size: many; J: TRBJ2-5; D: -; DNA: TGTGCCACCAGTGATGCCCGGGAACTCGAGACCCAGTACTTC; CDR3: CATSDARELETQYF
V: TRBV2; size: many; J: TRBJ1-5; D: -; DNA: TGTGCCAGCAGTGTAAGGCAGGGGATGAGCGGGGGGGGCAATCAGCCCCAGCATTTT; CDR3: CASSVRQGMSGGGNQPQHF
V: TRBV5-5; size: many; J: TRBJ2-7; D: -; DNA: TGTGCCAGCAGCTTGGCCGACAGCCCCTACGAGCAGTACTTC; CDR3: CASSLADSPYEQYF
V: TRBV11-2; size: once; J: TRBJ2-2; D: -; DNA: TGTGCCAGCAGCTTAAGGAGACAGAACACCGGGGAGCTGTTTTTT; CDR3: CASSLRRQNTGELFF
V: TRBV7-2; size: -; J: TRBJ2-1; D: -; DNA: TGTGCCAGCAGCTTAGGCTGGGGTGGGGACAATGAGCAGTTCTTC; CDR3: CASSLGWGGDNEQFF
V: TRBV6-1; size: few; J: TRBJ1-4; D: TRBD1; DNA: TGTGCCAGCTCGGAAGGGACAGGCACCCCTGAAAAACTGTTTTTT; CDR3: CASSEGTGTPEKLFF
V: TRBV6-2/TRBV6-3; size: -; J: TRBJ2-3; D: -; DNA: TGTGCCAGCAGTTTCCCCTCCTTCCCGGGGGCAGATACGCAGTATTTT; CDR3: CASSFPSFPGADTQYF
V: TRBV29-1; size: few; J: TRBJ1-5; D: TRBD1; DNA: TGCAGCGTTGTCGGCAGGGGGGAGAATCAGCCCCAGCATTTT; CDR3: CSVVGRGENQPQHF
V: TRBV12-3/TRBV12-4; size: many; J: TRBJ2-2; D: TRBD1; DNA: TGTGCCAGCAGTTTTCGGGACAGGGGGTGGCTAGCGGGTCCCGGGGAGCTGTTTTTT; CDR3: CASSFRDRGWLAGPGELFF
V: TRBV4-1; size: -; J: TRBJ1-1; D: -; DNA: TGCGCCAGCAGCCATGCCGCGTTGAACACTGAAGCTTTCTTT; CDR3: CASSHAALNTEAFF
V: TRBV2; size: -; J: TRBJ2-2; D: -; DNA: TGTGCCAGCAGGGGCGGGGAGTTTGGGGAGCTGTTTTTT; CDR3: CASRGGEFGELFF
V: TRBV2; size: once; J: TRBJ2-3; D: -; DNA: TGTGCCAGCAGCGACTCCTCAGATACGCAGTATTTT; CDR3: CASSDSSDTQYF
V: TRBV29-1; size: many; J: TRBJ2-1; D: -; DNA: TGCAGCGGAACTAGCACCGCCTCCTACAATGAGCAGTTCTTC; CDR3: CSGTSTASYNEQFF
V: TRBV2; size: few; J: TRBJ2-1; D: TRBD2; DNA: TGTGCCAGCAGTGAAGCCCCACTAGCGGGAGACGAGCAGTTCTTC; CDR3: CASSEAPLAGDEQFF
V: TRBV19; size: once; J: TRBJ1-2; D: TRBD1; DNA: TGTGCCAGTAGTTCACCCACAGGGGTCCCCAACTATGGCTACACCTTC; CDR3: CASSSPTGVPNYGYTF
V: TRBV20-1; size: -; J: TRBJ2-2; D: TRBD2; DNA: TGCAGTGCTAGAGATAGAAGCGGGGAGAACACCGGGGAGCTGTTTTTT; CDR3: CSARDRSGENTGELFF
V: TRBV5-6; size: -; J: TRBJ1-1; D: -; DNA: TGTGCCAGCAGCTTGAGGTGGTTGACTCGGGCTTTCTTT; CDR3: CASSLRWLTRAFF
V: TRBV19; size: -; J: TRBJ2-7; D: -; DNA: TGTGCCAGTAGTACCGACGCCGCCTACGAGCAGTACTTC; CDR3: CASSTDAAYEQYF
V: TRBV19; size: few; J: TRBJ1-1; D: -; DNA: TGTGCCAGTAAAGGACCGGCAACTGAAGCTTTCTTT; CDR3: CASKGPATEAFF
V: TRBV7-9; size: many; J: TRBJ2-7; D: -; DNA: TGTGCCAGCAGCTTATTAAATTTTTCGGCCGTCGAGCAGTACTTC; CDR3: CASSLLNFSAVEQYF